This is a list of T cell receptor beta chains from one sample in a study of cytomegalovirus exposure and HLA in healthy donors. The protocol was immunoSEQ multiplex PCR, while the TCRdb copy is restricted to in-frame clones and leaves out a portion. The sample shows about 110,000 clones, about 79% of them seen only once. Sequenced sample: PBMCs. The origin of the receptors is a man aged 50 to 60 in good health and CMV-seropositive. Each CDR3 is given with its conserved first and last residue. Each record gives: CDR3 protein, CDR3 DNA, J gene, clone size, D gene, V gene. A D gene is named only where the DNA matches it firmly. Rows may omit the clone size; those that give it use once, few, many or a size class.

cdr3_aa: CASSLEAGTYNEQFF
cdr3_nt: TGTGCCAGCAGCTTAGAAGCGGGAACCTACAATGAGCAGTTCTTC
j_call: TRBJ2-1
clone_size: NA
d_call: TRBD2
v_call: TRBV11-2

cdr3_aa: CASSSGGNEQFF
cdr3_nt: TGTGCCAGCAGTTCGGGCGGGAATGAGCAGTTCTTC
j_call: TRBJ2-1
clone_size: NA
d_call: NA
v_call: TRBV6-6

cdr3_aa: CASTRTSARGDTQYF
cdr3_nt: TGTGCCAGCACCCGGACTAGCGCCCGCGGCGATACGCAGTATTTT
j_call: TRBJ2-3
clone_size: NA
d_call: TRBD2
v_call: TRBV6-5

cdr3_aa: CASSAPGFLNTEAFF
cdr3_nt: TGTGCCAGCAGCGCCCCCGGGTTTCTGAACACTGAAGCTTTCTTT
j_call: TRBJ1-1
clone_size: NA
d_call: NA
v_call: TRBV6-1

cdr3_aa: CASSQVGQSYEQYF
cdr3_nt: TGTGCCAGCAGCCAGGTGGGACAGTCCTACGAGCAGTACTTC
j_call: TRBJ2-7
clone_size: once
d_call: TRBD1
v_call: TRBV5-5

cdr3_aa: CASSPTQGNYGYTF
cdr3_nt: TGTGCCAGCAGCCCGACACAGGGGAACTATGGCTACACCTTC
j_call: TRBJ1-2
clone_size: NA
d_call: TRBD1
v_call: TRBV7-8

cdr3_aa: CSVVAGDSGANVLTF
cdr3_nt: TGCAGCGTTGTGGCGGGGGACTCTGGGGCCAACGTCCTGACTTTC
j_call: TRBJ2-6
clone_size: once
d_call: TRBD2
v_call: TRBV29-1

cdr3_aa: CASSQGPPNEQFF
cdr3_nt: TGCGCCAGCAGCCAAGGGCCCCCGAATGAGCAGTTCTTC
j_call: TRBJ2-1
clone_size: NA
d_call: NA
v_call: TRBV4-1

cdr3_aa: CASSQFRTGGSYGYTF
cdr3_nt: TGCGCCAGCAGCCAATTTAGGACAGGGGGCAGCTATGGCTACACCTTC
j_call: TRBJ1-2
clone_size: few
d_call: TRBD1
v_call: TRBV4-1

cdr3_aa: CASGEDRGSNQPQHF
cdr3_nt: TGTGCCAGCGGGGAGGATAGGGGCAGCAATCAGCCCCAGCATTTT
j_call: TRBJ1-5
clone_size: NA
d_call: NA
v_call: TRBV2

cdr3_aa: CASRSTGSSYEQYF
cdr3_nt: TGTGCCAGCCGATCGACAGGGAGCTCCTACGAGCAGTACTTC
j_call: TRBJ2-7
clone_size: NA
d_call: TRBD1
v_call: TRBV6-1

cdr3_aa: CASKTELAQYF
cdr3_nt: TGCGCCAGCAAGACAGAGTTGGCCCAGTACTTC
j_call: TRBJ2-5
clone_size: few
d_call: NA
v_call: TRBV10-2

cdr3_aa: CASSPINVGALGFGYGYTF
cdr3_nt: TGTGCCAGCAGTCCCATAAATGTGGGGGCGTTAGGGTTCGGCTATGGCTACACCTTC
j_call: TRBJ1-2
clone_size: NA
d_call: NA
v_call: TRBV7-8

cdr3_aa: CASQRAGANTGELFF
cdr3_nt: TGTGCCAGCCAAAGAGCGGGAGCGAACACCGGGGAGCTGTTTTTT
j_call: TRBJ2-2
clone_size: NA
d_call: TRBD2
v_call: TRBV6-5

cdr3_aa: CASSQGLSYEQYF
cdr3_nt: TGCGCCAGCAGTCAGGGACTATCCTACGAGCAGTACTTC
j_call: TRBJ2-7
clone_size: NA
d_call: TRBD2
v_call: TRBV10-1

cdr3_aa: CAWSPGSFGTEAFF
cdr3_nt: TGTGCCTGGAGTCCTGGGTCTTTCGGGACTGAAGCTTTCTTT
j_call: TRBJ1-1
clone_size: NA
d_call: NA
v_call: TRBV30

cdr3_aa: CASSIGGGYGYTF
cdr3_nt: TGTGCCAGTAGTATCGGGGGGGGCTATGGCTACACCTTC
j_call: TRBJ1-2
clone_size: NA
d_call: NA
v_call: TRBV19

cdr3_aa: CASSLGGSASGVLREQYF
cdr3_nt: TGCGCCAGCAGCTTGGGAGGGTCGGCTAGCGGAGTTCTGCGGGAGCAGTACTTC
j_call: TRBJ2-7
clone_size: NA
d_call: TRBD2
v_call: TRBV5-1

cdr3_aa: CASSESSAPGLNEQFF
cdr3_nt: TGCGCCAGCAGTGAGTCGAGTGCCCCAGGGCTCAATGAGCAGTTCTTC
j_call: TRBJ2-1
clone_size: NA
d_call: NA
v_call: TRBV10-1

cdr3_aa: CASSSGTSGRGQETQYF
cdr3_nt: TGTGCCAGCAGTTCCGGGACTAGCGGGAGGGGCCAAGAGACCCAGTACTTC
j_call: TRBJ2-5
clone_size: NA
d_call: TRBD2
v_call: TRBV27

cdr3_aa: CASSSPGQGPALRETQYF
cdr3_nt: TGTGCCAGCAGTTCACCGGGACAGGGCCCAGCTTTACGAGAGACCCAGTACTTC
j_call: TRBJ2-5
clone_size: NA
d_call: TRBD1
v_call: TRBV5-6

cdr3_aa: CASGSGGPWNEQFF
cdr3_nt: TGTGCCAGCGGGTCGGGGGGGCCGTGGAATGAGCAGTTCTTC
j_call: TRBJ2-1
clone_size: NA
d_call: TRBD2
v_call: TRBV7-2

cdr3_aa: CASSELGTGDGETQYF
cdr3_nt: TGTGCCAGCAGTGAATTAGGGACGGGGGACGGCGAGACCCAGTACTTC
j_call: TRBJ2-5
clone_size: NA
d_call: NA
v_call: TRBV2

cdr3_aa: CATSRERPSQGKSGELFF
cdr3_nt: TGTGCCACCAGCAGAGAACGACCTTCACAGGGAAAATCCGGGGAGCTGTTTTTT
j_call: TRBJ2-2
clone_size: NA
d_call: NA
v_call: TRBV15

cdr3_aa: CASRPRQRNTEAFF
cdr3_nt: TGTGCCAGCAGACCGCGACAGAGGAACACTGAAGCTTTCTTT
j_call: TRBJ1-1
clone_size: NA
d_call: NA
v_call: TRBV28

cdr3_aa: CASSSPGQGRETQYF
cdr3_nt: TGTGCCAGCAGCTCACCGGGACAGGGAAGAGAGACCCAGTACTTC
j_call: TRBJ2-5
clone_size: NA
d_call: TRBD1
v_call: TRBV7-2

cdr3_aa: CASSAGQLMNTEAFF
cdr3_nt: TGTGCCAGCAGCGCTGGACAGCTCATGAACACTGAAGCTTTCTTT
j_call: TRBJ1-1
clone_size: few
d_call: NA
v_call: TRBV6-1

cdr3_aa: CASSGTSGEETQYF
cdr3_nt: TGTGCCAGCAGTGGGACTAGCGGGGAAGAGACCCAGTACTTC
j_call: TRBJ2-5
clone_size: NA
d_call: TRBD2
v_call: TRBV2

cdr3_aa: CASSDNPGYGYTF
cdr3_nt: TGTGCCAGCAGTGACAATCCGGGGTATGGCTACACCTTC
j_call: TRBJ1-2
clone_size: NA
d_call: NA
v_call: TRBV2

cdr3_aa: CASSQSRGQVNTEAFF
cdr3_nt: TGCGCCAGCAGCCAATCCAGGGGGCAGGTGAACACTGAAGCTTTCTTT
j_call: TRBJ1-1
clone_size: NA
d_call: TRBD1
v_call: TRBV4-1

cdr3_aa: CASSGLASYEQYF
cdr3_nt: TGTGCCAGCAGCGGACTAGCCTCCTACGAGCAGTACTTC
j_call: TRBJ2-7
clone_size: NA
d_call: TRBD2
v_call: TRBV2

cdr3_aa: CASSAPRGGYNEQFF
cdr3_nt: TGTGCCAGCAGCGCCCCTAGGGGGGGGTACAATGAGCAGTTCTTC
j_call: TRBJ2-1
clone_size: NA
d_call: NA
v_call: TRBV2

cdr3_aa: CASGLEPGTEAFF
cdr3_nt: TGTGCTAGTGGTTTGGAACCAGGGACTGAAGCTTTCTTT
j_call: TRBJ1-1
clone_size: NA
d_call: NA
v_call: TRBV12-5

cdr3_aa: CASSFSAGIREQFF
cdr3_nt: TGTGCCAGCAGCTTTTCAGCGGGAATTCGGGAGCAGTTCTTC
j_call: TRBJ2-1
clone_size: NA
d_call: TRBD2
v_call: TRBV7-6

cdr3_aa: CSVDGASSYNEQFF
cdr3_nt: TGCAGCGTTGATGGGGCGAGCTCCTACAATGAGCAGTTCTTC
j_call: TRBJ2-1
clone_size: NA
d_call: NA
v_call: TRBV29-1

cdr3_aa: CASSLESTDTQYF
cdr3_nt: TGTGCCAGCAGCTTGGAGTCTACAGATACGCAGTATTTT
j_call: TRBJ2-3
clone_size: NA
d_call: NA
v_call: TRBV7-3

cdr3_aa: CASSLDRSYEQYF
cdr3_nt: TGTGCCAGCAGTTTAGACAGATCCTACGAGCAGTACTTC
j_call: TRBJ2-7
clone_size: NA
d_call: NA
v_call: TRBV27

cdr3_aa: CASSGGSDTQYF
cdr3_nt: TGTGCCAGCAGCGGGGGGTCAGATACGCAGTATTTT
j_call: TRBJ2-3
clone_size: few
d_call: NA
v_call: TRBV7-3

cdr3_aa: CASSDVGGNSPLHF
cdr3_nt: TGTGCCAGCAGTGATGTAGGGGGAAATTCACCCCTCCACTTT
j_call: TRBJ1-6
clone_size: NA
d_call: NA
v_call: TRBV25-1

cdr3_aa: CASSQDKGTGYGYTF
cdr3_nt: TGTGCCAGCAGCCAAGATAAAGGAACCGGGTATGGCTACACCTTC
j_call: TRBJ1-2
clone_size: NA
d_call: NA
v_call: TRBV4-2

cdr3_aa: CASARLTSGMVGEQFF
cdr3_nt: TGTGCTAGTGCCCGCCTCACTAGCGGGATGGTGGGTGAGCAGTTCTTC
j_call: TRBJ2-1
clone_size: few
d_call: TRBD2
v_call: TRBV12-5

cdr3_aa: CASSGTGGNREQYF
cdr3_nt: TGTGCCAGCAGTGGGACAGGGGGGAATCGCGAGCAGTACTTC
j_call: TRBJ2-7
clone_size: NA
d_call: TRBD1
v_call: TRBV2

cdr3_aa: CASGLNPDREPQHF
cdr3_nt: TGTGCTAGTGGTTTAAACCCCGACAGGGAGCCCCAGCATTTT
j_call: TRBJ1-5
clone_size: NA
d_call: TRBD1
v_call: TRBV12-5

cdr3_aa: CSVLRGPGTEAFF
cdr3_nt: TGCAGCGTCCTCAGGGGGCCGGGCACTGAAGCTTTCTTT
j_call: TRBJ1-1
clone_size: once
d_call: TRBD1
v_call: TRBV29-1

cdr3_aa: CASSLSGLAGDRGANVLTF
cdr3_nt: TGTGCCAGCAGCTTAAGTGGACTAGCGGGAGATCGTGGGGCCAACGTCCTGACTTTC
j_call: TRBJ2-6
clone_size: NA
d_call: TRBD2
v_call: TRBV7-9

cdr3_aa: CASSQEGRGGTDTQYF
cdr3_nt: TGTGCCAGCAGCCAAGAAGGACGGGGGGGCACAGATACGCAGTATTTT
j_call: TRBJ2-3
clone_size: NA
d_call: TRBD2
v_call: TRBV4-2

cdr3_aa: CASSLIGAEAFF
cdr3_nt: TGTGCCAGCAGCTTAATTGGGGCGGAGGCTTTCTTT
j_call: TRBJ1-1
clone_size: NA
d_call: NA
v_call: TRBV13

cdr3_aa: CASSPTQRNIYEQYF
cdr3_nt: TGTGCCAGTAGTCCCACCCAAAGAAACATTTACGAGCAGTACTTC
j_call: TRBJ2-7
clone_size: NA
d_call: NA
v_call: TRBV19

cdr3_aa: CASSALGASGSRSHF
cdr3_nt: TGCGCCAGCAGTGCCCTGGGGGCTAGCGGGAGTAGGAGTCACTTC
j_call: TRBJ2-7
clone_size: NA
d_call: TRBD2
v_call: TRBV10-2

cdr3_aa: CASSFTGGEQYF
cdr3_nt: TGTGCCAGCAGCTTTACAGGGGGCGAGCAGTACTTC
j_call: TRBJ2-7
clone_size: few
d_call: TRBD1
v_call: TRBV5-8

cdr3_aa: CASSTGSNTEAFF
cdr3_nt: TGCGCCAGCAGCACGGGATCGAACACTGAAGCTTTCTTT
j_call: TRBJ1-1
clone_size: NA
d_call: NA
v_call: TRBV5-1

cdr3_aa: CATSRLAGTGLGNEQYF
cdr3_nt: TGTGCCACCAGCAGACTAGCCGGGACAGGGTTGGGCAACGAGCAGTACTTC
j_call: TRBJ2-7
clone_size: few
d_call: TRBD1
v_call: TRBV15

cdr3_aa: CAIRGRDRDHEQYF
cdr3_nt: TGTGCCATCAGGGGGCGGGACAGGGACCACGAGCAGTACTTC
j_call: TRBJ2-7
clone_size: few
d_call: TRBD1
v_call: TRBV10-3

cdr3_aa: CASSRDREVTGELFF
cdr3_nt: TGTGCCAGCAGTAGGGACAGGGAAGTCACCGGGGAGCTGTTTTTT
j_call: TRBJ2-2
clone_size: NA
d_call: TRBD1
v_call: TRBV6-5

cdr3_aa: CASSLSGGNNEQFF
cdr3_nt: TGTGCCAGCAGCTTATCCGGGGGGAACAATGAGCAGTTCTTC
j_call: TRBJ2-1
clone_size: few
d_call: TRBD2
v_call: TRBV11-2